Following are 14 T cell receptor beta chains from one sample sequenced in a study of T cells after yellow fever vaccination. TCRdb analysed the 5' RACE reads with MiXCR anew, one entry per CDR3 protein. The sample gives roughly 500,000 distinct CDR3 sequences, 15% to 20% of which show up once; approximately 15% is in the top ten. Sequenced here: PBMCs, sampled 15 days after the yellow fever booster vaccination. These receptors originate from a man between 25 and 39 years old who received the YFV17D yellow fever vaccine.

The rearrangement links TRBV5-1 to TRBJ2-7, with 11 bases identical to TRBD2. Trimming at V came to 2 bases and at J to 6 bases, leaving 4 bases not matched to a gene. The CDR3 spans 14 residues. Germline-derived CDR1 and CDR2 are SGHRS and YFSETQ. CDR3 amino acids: CASSFLAGGSEQYF. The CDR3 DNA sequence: TGCGCCAGCAGCTTCCTAGCGGGAGGAAGCGAGCAGTACTTC.

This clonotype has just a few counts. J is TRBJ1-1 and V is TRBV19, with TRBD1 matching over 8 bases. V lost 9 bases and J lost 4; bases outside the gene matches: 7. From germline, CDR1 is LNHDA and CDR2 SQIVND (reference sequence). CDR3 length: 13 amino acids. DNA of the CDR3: TGTGCCAGCACCTATGGACAGGGCACTGAAGCTTTCTTT. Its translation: CASTYGQGTEAFF.

Here the CDR3 DNA reads TGTGCCAGCAGCTATAGGGGGAAGGAGACCCAGTACTTC. Amino acids: CASSYRGKETQYF. The chain recombines TRBV7-8 with TRBJ2-5, with D perhaps TRBD1 (6 bases). The CDR3 runs to 13 residues. CDR1 is SGHVS and CDR2 is FQNEAQ in the germline V gene. V lost 4 bases and J 5 bases, leaving 11 bases between the germline ends.

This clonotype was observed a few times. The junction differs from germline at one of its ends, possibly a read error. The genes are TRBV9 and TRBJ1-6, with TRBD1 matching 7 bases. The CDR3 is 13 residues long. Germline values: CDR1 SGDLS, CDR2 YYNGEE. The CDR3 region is CASSPDRLRSRGF. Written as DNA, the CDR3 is TGTGCCAGCAGCCCGGACAGGCTTCGTTCGCGGGGTTTT.

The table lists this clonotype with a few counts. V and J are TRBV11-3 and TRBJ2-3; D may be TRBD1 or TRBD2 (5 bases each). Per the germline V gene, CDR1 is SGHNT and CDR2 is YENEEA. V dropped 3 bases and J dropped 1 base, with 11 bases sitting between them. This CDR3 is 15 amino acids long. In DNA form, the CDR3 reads TGTGCCAGCAGCTTTGGTCGGGGCGGCACAGATACGCAGTATTTT. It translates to CASSFGRGGTDTQYF.

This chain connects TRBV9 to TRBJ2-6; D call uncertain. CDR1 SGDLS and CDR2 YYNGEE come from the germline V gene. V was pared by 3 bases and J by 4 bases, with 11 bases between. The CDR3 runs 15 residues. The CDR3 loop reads CASSGTSSGANVLTF. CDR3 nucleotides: TGTGCCAGCAGCGGCACCTCTTCAGGGGCCAACGTCCTGACTTTC.

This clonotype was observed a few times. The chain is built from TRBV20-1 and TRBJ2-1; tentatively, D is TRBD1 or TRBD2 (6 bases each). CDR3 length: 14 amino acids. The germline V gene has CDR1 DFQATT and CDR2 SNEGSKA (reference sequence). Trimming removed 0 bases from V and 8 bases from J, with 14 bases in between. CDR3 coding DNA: TGCAGTGCTAGAGATTCCGGGGGCTCGGATGAGCAGTTCTTC. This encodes CSARDSGGSDEQFF.

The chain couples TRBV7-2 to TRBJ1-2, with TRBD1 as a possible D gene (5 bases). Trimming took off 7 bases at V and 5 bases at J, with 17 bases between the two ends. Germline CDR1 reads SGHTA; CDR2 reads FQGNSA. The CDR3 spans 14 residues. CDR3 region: CASTFGRASYGYTF. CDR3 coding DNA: TGTGCCAGCACCTTCGGCAGGGCCTCTTATGGCTACACCTTC.

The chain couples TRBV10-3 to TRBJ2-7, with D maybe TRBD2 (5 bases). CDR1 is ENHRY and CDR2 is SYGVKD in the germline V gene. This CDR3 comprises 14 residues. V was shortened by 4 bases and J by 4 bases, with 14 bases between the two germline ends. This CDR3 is CAISGDGKTYEQYF. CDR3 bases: TGTGCCATCAGTGGCGACGGGAAGACATACGAGCAGTACTTC.

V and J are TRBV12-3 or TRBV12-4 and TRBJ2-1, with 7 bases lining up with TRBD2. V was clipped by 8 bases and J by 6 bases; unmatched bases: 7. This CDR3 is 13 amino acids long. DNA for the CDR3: TGTGCCAGCGGACCTACTAGCGTCAATGAGCAGTTCTTC. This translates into CASGPTSVNEQFF.

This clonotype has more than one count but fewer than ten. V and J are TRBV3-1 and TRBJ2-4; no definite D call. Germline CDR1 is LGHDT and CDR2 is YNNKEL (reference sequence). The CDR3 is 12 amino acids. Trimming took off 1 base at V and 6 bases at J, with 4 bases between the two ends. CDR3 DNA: TGTGCCAGCAGCCAAGTAGGAAACATTCAGTACTTC. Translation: CASSQVGNIQYF.

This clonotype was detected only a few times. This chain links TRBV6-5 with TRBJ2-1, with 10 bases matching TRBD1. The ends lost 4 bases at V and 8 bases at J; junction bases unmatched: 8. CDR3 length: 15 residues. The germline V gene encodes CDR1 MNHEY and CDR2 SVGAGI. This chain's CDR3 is CASSFRDRGFYEQFF. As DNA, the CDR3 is TGTGCCAGCAGTTTCCGGGACAGGGGTTTTTATGAGCAGTTCTTC.

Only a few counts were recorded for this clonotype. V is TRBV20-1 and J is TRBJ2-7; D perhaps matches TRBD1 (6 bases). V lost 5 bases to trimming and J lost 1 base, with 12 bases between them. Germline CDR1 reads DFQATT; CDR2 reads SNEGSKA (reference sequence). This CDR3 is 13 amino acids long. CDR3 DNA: TGCAGTGCTTTAACAGGGAGTTCCTACGAGCAGTACTTC. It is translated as CSALTGSSYEQYF.

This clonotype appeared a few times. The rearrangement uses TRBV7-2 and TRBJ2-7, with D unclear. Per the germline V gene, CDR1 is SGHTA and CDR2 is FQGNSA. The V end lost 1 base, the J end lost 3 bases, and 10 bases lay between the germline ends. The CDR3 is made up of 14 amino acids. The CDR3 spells CASSLGSSSYEQYF. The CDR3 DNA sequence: TGTGCCAGCAGCTTAGGTAGTTCCAGCTACGAGCAGTACTTC.